Each of the 13 T cell receptor beta chains below was sequenced from the same sample in a study of shared clonotypes between healthy human individuals. The repertoire was sequenced with immunoSEQ multiplex PCR; TCRdb's copy has only in-frame clones and lacks some. The sample contains some 1.1 million clones, roughly 77% of which appear only once. Material for sequencing was memory CD4+ T cells from PBMCs. Subset defined: CD45RA-negative fraction. These receptor sequences come from a man between 18 and 35 years old in good health. Some clones in this sample may be carry-over from other donors' samples.

Of note for this clone: The identical CDR3 is also encoded by other nucleotide sequences in the sample. The chain couples TRBV7-2 to TRBJ2-7; tentatively, D is TRBD1 (5 bases). This CDR3 spans 13 amino acids. Germline CDR1 and CDR2: SGHTA and FQGNSA. Trimming left V 2 bases short and J 4 bases short, with 9 bases between. The CDR3 bases are TGTGCCAGCAGCTTACACCAGGGTTACGAGCAGTACTTC. It translates to CASSLHQGYEQYF.

The CDR3 loop is CASSQVVRGQSSYEQYF. For the CDR3, the DNA is TGCGCCAGCAGCCAAGTAGTCCGGGGTCAGAGCTCCTACGAGCAGTACTTC. This chain links TRBV4-3 with TRBJ2-7; tentative D call: TRBD2 (5 bases). The V end was cut by 1 base, the J end by 0 bases, with 16 bases between. Germline loops: CDR1 LGHNA, CDR2 YSLEER. There are 17 residues in the CDR3.

The chain couples TRBV7-9 to TRBJ1-5; TRBD1 is a possible D gene (6 bases). With 5 bases removed from V and 4 bases from J, the gap between germline ends came to 15 bases. The germline V gene has CDR1 SEHNR and CDR2 FQNEAQ (reference sequence). The CDR3 has 15 residues. CDR3 bases: TGTGCCAGCAGCCCCGACAGGCTCCCTAATCAGCCCCAGCATTTT. This translates into CASSPDRLPNQPQHF.

V is TRBV28 and J is TRBJ1-2; TRBD1 matches 9 bases. Germline CDR1 is MDHEN and CDR2 is SYDVKM. The J segment lost 4 bases and the V segment lost 4 bases, leaving 1 base of the junction unmatched. The CDR3 covers 13 residues. As DNA, the CDR3 is TGTGCCAGCAGTTACAGGGGGCTCTATGGCTACACCTTC. Translating it yields CASSYRGLYGYTF.

The chain has TRBV11-2 and TRBJ2-1; weak D call: TRBD2 (7 bases). CDR1 is SGHAT, CDR2 FQNNGV, per germline. The CDR3 extends over 15 amino acids. Trimming left V 2 bases short and J 7 bases short, with 15 bases between. The CDR3 DNA follows: TGTGCCAGCAGCTTATCCGGGGGGCTTGGGAATGAGCAGTTCTTC. The encoded protein is CASSLSGGLGNEQFF.

CDR3 in amino acids: CASSLGPSQGLADTEAFF. The CDR3 nucleotides read TGTGCCAGCAGCTTAGGCCCCTCACAGGGTCTGGCGGACACTGAAGCTTTCTTT. The rearrangement joins TRBV11-3 to TRBJ1-1; perhaps TRBD1 as D (6 bases). V lost 1 base to trimming and J lost 3 bases, with 21 bases between them. This CDR3 region has 18 residues. The germline CDR1 and CDR2 sequences are SGHNT and YENEEA.

The J gene is TRBJ2-1, the V gene TRBV27; the D gene is possibly TRBD2 (5 bases). This CDR3 spans 12 amino acids. Trimming pared 6 bases from V and 7 bases from J, leaving 10 bases between. Germline lookup yields CDR1 MNHEY and CDR2 SMNVEV (reference sequence). The CDR3 loop reads CASREGRNEQFF. In nucleotides, the CDR3 is TGTGCCAGCAGGGAAGGGAGAAATGAGCAGTTCTTC.

The gene calls are TRBV28 and TRBJ2-1; possibly TRBD1 or TRBD2 for D (5 bases each). CDR1 and CDR2 (germline): MDHEN, SYDVKM. There are 15 residues in the CDR3. V was trimmed by 2 bases and J by 7 bases, leaving 15 bases between them. The CDR3 nucleotides are TGTGCCAGCAGTTTAGGGGGAGCTGGAGCTAATGAGCAGTTCTTC. Translating it yields CASSLGGAGANEQFF. Using reference TRBV28 and TRBJ2-1 for the parts outside the CDR3, the full variable domain is DVKVTQSSRYLVKRTGEKVFLECVQDMDHENMFWYRQDPGLGLRLIYFSYDVKMKEKGDIPEGYSVSREKKERFSLILESASTNQTSMYLCASSLGGAGANEQFFGPGTRLTVL.

J is TRBJ1-1 and V is TRBV5-1; unclear D gene. Trimming left V 3 bases short and J 1 base short, with 19 bases between. The CDR3 sequence is 17 residues long. Germline V gene lookup returns CDR1 SGHRS and CDR2 YFSETQ. CDR3 DNA: TGCGCCAGCAGCTCGGACTCTTTTGACGGCCCGAACACTGAAGCTTTCTTT. Protein: CASSSDSFDGPNTEAFF.

The chain recombines TRBV30 with TRBJ2-7, with TRBD1 matching 7 bases. CDR1 and CDR2 (germline): GTSNPN, SVGIG (reference sequence). CDR3 length equals 13 residues. The V gene end was trimmed by 5 bases and the J gene end by 6 bases; junction bases not matched to a gene: 10. Written as DNA, the CDR3 is TGTGCCTGGTGTGGTTACAGGGGTGGCGAGCAGTACTTC. It translates to CAWCGYRGGEQYF.

V is TRBV11-2 and J is TRBJ2-7; D might be TRBD2 (5 bases). V lost 5 bases and J lost 2, with 22 bases in between. The CDR3 extends over 17 amino acids. Per germline, CDR1 SGHAT and CDR2 FQNNGV. The CDR3 DNA reads TGTGCCAGCAGCCCGAGCACTGGTGGAGGCAGGACCTACGAGCAGTACTTC. As protein: CASSPSTGGGRTYEQYF.

J is TRBJ2-5 and V is TRBV29-1, with D hard to call. The tail of the sequence fits TRBJ2-7 better, so the J call may be wrong. The CDR3 is made up of 12 amino acids. Germline-derived CDR1 and CDR2 are SQVTM and ANQGSEA. The DNA for the CDR3 is TGCAGCGTTCGGACCGAACCCTACGAGCAGTACTTC. It encodes CSVRTEPYEQYF.

The chain combines TRBV28 with TRBJ1-5, with 9 bases matching TRBD1. The CDR3 consists of 17 residues. Losses at the gene ends were 4 bases for V and 0 bases for J; bases not matched to a gene: 7. Germline assignment: CDR1 MDHEN and CDR2 SYDVKM. The CDR3 is CASSSPGQGYSNQPQHF. The DNA for the CDR3 is TGTGCCAGCAGTTCCCCCGGACAGGGGTATAGCAATCAGCCCCAGCATTTT.